Listed here are 2 T cell receptor beta chains from one sample, sequenced in a study of T cells after posttransplantation cyclophosphamide. The method was immunoSEQ multiplex PCR; TCRdb's version includes in-frame clones alone and lacks a portion of them. The sample lists 30,000 to 45,000 clones, none appearing once, the ten largest making up approximately 1.3%. The specimen was PBMCs. These receptors were collected from a girl aged 10 to 17 in good health, CMV-negative, and a related stem cell transplant donor.

The genes are TRBV29-1 and TRBJ2-2; D perhaps matches TRBD2 (6 bases). Deletions cut 3 bases from V and 6 bases from J, with 11 bases between. In germline, CDR1 is SQVTM, CDR2 ANQGSEA. The CDR3 runs 13 residues. This CDR3 reads CSVESGEAGELFF. The DNA of the CDR3 is TGCAGCGTTGAGTCGGGGGAGGCCGGGGAGCTGTTTTTT.

CDR3 sequence reads: CASLRFGNTGELFF. In DNA form, the CDR3 reads TGTGCCTCCTTGCGATTTGGGAACACCGGGGAGCTGTTTTTT. The V call is TRBV10-3, the J call TRBJ2-2; D is unclear. Germline CDR1 is ENHRY and CDR2 is SYGVKD. Trimming took 11 bases from V and 1 from J, leaving 14 bases between them. This CDR3 region has 14 residues.